The clone carrying this TCR beta chain showed up just a few times. No antigen is known for it. V dropped 7 bases and J dropped 4 bases, with 8 bases sitting between them. Germline V gives CDR1 MDHEN, CDR2 SYDVKM. CDR3 length: 12 residues. The data were taken from a study of PD-L1 blockade in urothelial cancer. Whole-study context: Analyses used blood from 3 weeks (second dose) and 6 weeks after treatment start. The median T cell count in blood samples was roughly 140,000. Overall study results and limits: For durable-benefit patients, tumor-associated blood clones expanded more at 3 weeks.

Every PCR got spiked synthetic TCR analog templates. Sequencing used immunoSEQ multiplex PCR; TCRdb keeps in-frame clones, though not all of them. The sample includes 48,000 or so clones, approximately 78% seen only once; the top ten take 8.8%. The time point here: peripheral blood 6 weeks after treatment start. The chain carries TRBV28 and TRBJ1-5; the D is unclear. The receptor was isolated from a man aged 65 to 79 with urothelial cancer. Source: PBMCs, taken around atezolizumab (anti-PD-L1) treatment. The CDR3 sequence: CASTTGNQPQHF. CDR3 coding DNA: TGTGCCAGCACGACGGGGAATCAGCCCCAGCATTTT.